This T cell receptor (beta chain) came from a study of blood T cell repertoires in COVID-19. The V end lost 8 bases, the J end lost 5 bases, and 10 bases lay between the germline ends. The length of the CDR3 is 13 residues. In germline, CDR1 is MNHEY, CDR2 SMNVEV (reference sequence). Produced via immunoSEQ multiplex PCR; TCRdb's table is partial and in-frame only. This sample has approximately 390,000 clones, with around 90% found just once. Cohort allocation depended upon clinical history that participants reported. This receptor was taken from a woman aged 35 to 49 with acute COVID-19. The sample consisted of PBMCs or T cells enriched from blood (not recorded which). This chain uses TRBV27 with TRBJ1-6, with D unresolved. Written as DNA, the CDR3 is TGTGCCAGCTGGAGGCAGAATAATTCACCCCTCCACTTT. It is translated as CASWRQNNSPLHF.